The rows below give T cell receptor beta chains drawn from one sample of a study of naive and memory T cell subsets. TCRdb analysed the UMI-ligation and nested PCR reads with MiXCR anew, one entry per CDR3 protein. The sample lists about 99,000 distinct CDR3 sequences; 14% were seen once. The sample comprised naive CD8+ T cells from blood. The receptors originated from a human donor in good health. Both conserved end residues are part of each CDR3. D genes are given only for firm matches. The size entry is marked missing in some rows and otherwise reads once, few, many or a size class.

TRBV27,.,.,TRBJ1-1,TGTGCCAGCAGTTCGGCACAGGGTCGTTCGAACACTGAAGCTTTCTTT,CASSSAQGRSNTEAFF
TRBV4-1,few,.,TRBJ2-3,TGCGCCAGCAGCCAAGGTGGTCCAGATACGCAGTATTTT,CASSQGGPDTQYF
TRBV12-3/TRBV12-4,.,TRBD1,TRBJ2-3,TGTGCCAGCAGTTCCGGGACAGGGGACAACACAGATACGCAGTATTTT,CASSSGTGDNTDTQYF
TRBV13,.,.,TRBJ1-5,TGTGCCAGCAGCCAGCGACGGGCAGGGGAGATTAATCAGCCCCAGCATTTT,CASSQRRAGEINQPQHF
TRBV29-1,few,.,TRBJ1-1,TGCAGCGTTTGGGACCTGAACACTGAAGCTTTCTTT,CSVWDLNTEAFF
TRBV7-9,many,.,TRBJ2-5,TGTGCCAGCAGGCTGGCCTTCCGGGAGTCGACTGAGACCCAGTACTTC,CASRLAFRESTETQYF
TRBV19,.,.,TRBJ2-1,TGTGCCAGTAGTCTAGAATACAATGAGCAGTTCTTC,CASSLEYNEQFF
TRBV5-6,few,.,TRBJ1-5,TGTGCCAGCAGCATTGGACCTCTGGAGGACAATCAGCCCCAGCATTTT,CASSIGPLEDNQPQHF
TRBV2,.,.,TRBJ1-5,TGTGCCAGCAGTGAGAGGAGCAATCAGCCCCAGCATTTT,CASSERSNQPQHF
TRBV12-3/TRBV12-4,.,TRBD2,TRBJ2-5,TGTGCCAGCAGTCAAACGGGACTAGCGGGAGAAGAGACCCAGTACTTC,CASSQTGLAGEETQYF
TRBV7-2,few,TRBD1,TRBJ1-1,TGTGCCAGCAGCTTCGACAGGGGTGGCACTGAAGCTTTCTTT,CASSFDRGGTEAFF
TRBV9,.,.,TRBJ1-1,TGTGCCAGCAGCGTAGGCGCGTCCGATGAAGCTTTCTTT,CASSVGASDEAFF
TRBV27,.,TRBD2,TRBJ2-1,TGTGCCAGCAGATGGGTGGGGGGGATTGAGCAGTTCTTC,CASRWVGGIEQFF
TRBV11-2,.,.,TRBJ2-7,TGTGCCAGCAGCTCCGTCGGGACTGCCCTCCTCCACGAGCAGTACTTC,CASSSVGTALLHEQYF
TRBV7-9,.,TRBD2,TRBJ2-3,TGTGCCAGCCTAATGACTAGCGGGAGGTCAGATACGCAGTATTTT,CASLMTSGRSDTQYF
TRBV9,.,.,TRBJ2-3,TGTGCCAGCAGCGTAGAGGGAGGGGGGCCCGGCACAGATACGCAGTATTTT,CASSVEGGGPGTDTQYF
TRBV27,.,.,TRBJ1-3,TGTGCCAGCAGGCCGGGAACCTCTGGAAACACCATATATTTT,CASRPGTSGNTIYF
TRBV12-3/TRBV12-4,few,.,TRBJ2-1,TGTGCCAGCAGTGGACGTGGGTCCTACAATGAGCAGTTCTTC,CASSGRGSYNEQFF
TRBV7-9,many,TRBD2,TRBJ2-1,TGTGCCAGCACCCCGGCCCCCGGGACTAGCTCCTACAATGAGCAGTTCTTC,CASTPAPGTSSYNEQFF
TRBV9,.,.,TRBJ1-1,TGTGCCAGCAGCCCGTACCGTGCTGAAGCTTTCTTT,CASSPYRAEAFF
TRBV13,.,.,TRBJ2-3,TGTGCCAGCAGGGGGAGATCAACAGATACGCAGTATTTT,CASRGRSTDTQYF
TRBV5-4,many,TRBD1,TRBJ1-1,TGTGCCAGCAGCTACCCCGGGACAGGCATCACTGAAGCTTTCTTT,CASSYPGTGITEAFF
TRBV3-1,.,.,TRBJ2-5,TGTGCCAGCAGCCCCTTCCTGGGGGAGACCCAGTACTTC,CASSPFLGETQYF